The rows below give T cell receptor beta chains drawn from one sample of a study of cytomegalovirus exposure and HLA in healthy donors. Here immunoSEQ multiplex PCR was the method, and the copy in TCRdb shows in-frame clones only, minus some. The table lists more than 150,000 clones, about four fifths of them singletons. Specimen: PBMCs. Receptors were obtained from a woman under 30 in good health and CMV-seropositive. The CDR3 runs from the conserved cysteine through the conserved F or W. The D gene is left open where the match is weak. Where a row states a size, it is once, few, many or the class of an expanded clone; other rows omit it.

d_call,j_call,v_call,clone_size,cdr3_nt,cdr3_aa
TRBD1,TRBJ2-3,TRBV2,NA,TGTGCCAGCAGTGGCGAGGGGACAGGCACAGATACGCAGTATTTT,CASSGEGTGTDTQYF
NA,TRBJ2-7,TRBV2,few,TGTGCCAGCAGTGGGAGGTCTAGCTCCTACGAGCAGTACTTC,CASSGRSSSYEQYF
TRBD1,TRBJ2-7,TRBV19,once,TGTGCCAGTAGTCCCTCTTTAGGGGGCCCCTACGAGCAGTACTTC,CASSPSLGGPYEQYF
TRBD2,TRBJ2-2,TRBV27,few,TGTGCCAGCAGGCGCGGGGGGTTCACCGGGGAGCTGTTTTTT,CASRRGGFTGELFF
NA,TRBJ2-2,TRBV18,NA,TGTGCCAGCTCACCACCTTCGGGGAACACCGGGGAGCTGTTTTTT,CASSPPSGNTGELFF
TRBD1,TRBJ1-1,TRBV5-6,NA,TGTGCCAGCAGCTTGGGACAGGGGTTTGAAGCTTTCTTT,CASSLGQGFEAFF
TRBD1,TRBJ1-6,TRBV27,NA,TGTGCCAGCAGTTTATTTTCAGGGGGAAGGGACTCACCCCTCCACTTT,CASSLFSGGRDSPLHF
TRBD1,TRBJ2-2,TRBV27,NA,TGTGCCAGCAGTCCGGGGACAGCCCCAAACACCGGGGAGCTGTTTTTT,CASSPGTAPNTGELFF
TRBD1,TRBJ1-5,TRBV19,NA,TGTGCCAGTAGTTACGGGACAGCAAATCAGCCCCAGCATTTT,CASSYGTANQPQHF
NA,TRBJ2-1,TRBV7-3,NA,TGTGCCAGCAGCCCCTCTAATGACAATGAGCAGTTCTTC,CASSPSNDNEQFF
NA,TRBJ1-3,TRBV15,NA,TGTGCCACCAGCAGAGAAGCACGAAACACCATATATTTT,CATSREARNTIYF
NA,TRBJ2-3,TRBV15,NA,TGTGCCACCGAGGGCGCTCGTAGCACAGATACGCAGTATTTT,CATEGARSTDTQYF
NA,TRBJ1-2,TRBV4-2,NA,TGTGCCAGCAGCCAAGGTCTGTATTATGGCTACACCTTC,CASSQGLYYGYTF
NA,TRBJ2-5,TRBV4-1,NA,TGCGCCAGCAGGCACGACAGTTTTCGGGAGACCCAGTACTTC,CASRHDSFRETQYF
TRBD2,TRBJ2-7,TRBV9,NA,TGTGCCAGCAGCGTAAGCGGGGGATCCTACGAGCAGTACTTC,CASSVSGGSYEQYF
NA,TRBJ1-3,TRBV11-2,NA,TGTGCCAGCAGCCACGCTTACAGGAGGGCTGGAAACACCATATATTTT,CASSHAYRRAGNTIYF